Following are 13 T cell receptor beta chains from one sample sequenced in a study of blood T cell repertoires in COVID-19. Produced via immunoSEQ multiplex PCR; TCRdb's table is partial and in-frame only. This table has some 270,000 clones, over 80% appearing once. Sequences were obtained from PBMCs or T cells enriched from blood (not recorded which). The source is a woman aged 40 to 55 who had been exposed to COVID-19.

V and J are TRBV9 and TRBJ1-3; tentative D call: TRBD1 (6 bases). In germline, CDR1 is SGDLS, CDR2 YYNGEE. The CDR3 sequence is 14 residues long. V was shortened by 3 bases and J by 3 bases, with 10 bases between the two germline ends. The CDR3: CASSEAGVGNTIYF. The CDR3 DNA reads TGTGCCAGCAGCGAGGCAGGGGTTGGAAACACCATATATTTT.

This clone was counted once. This chain links TRBV7-2 with TRBJ2-3; a weak D match, TRBD2 (6 bases). V was cut by 5 bases and J by 1 base, with 10 bases left in between. The CDR3 loop spans 14 amino acids. The V gene's germline CDR1 is SGHTA and CDR2 FQGNSA. The CDR3 bases are TGTGCCAGCAGCGTCTGGGGGGGCACAGATACGCAGTATTTT. This codes for CASSVWGGTDTQYF.

The chain joins TRBV7-8 to TRBJ1-4; D may be TRBD1 (6 bases). The V and J ends lost 1 base and 17 bases respectively, with 17 bases between them. The CDR3 runs to 13 residues. The germline gives CDR1 SGHVS, CDR2 FQNEAQ. The CDR3 DNA reads as TGTGCCAGCAGCTTAGGGGGGCAGGATCAGGTATTTTTT. Protein product: CASSLGGQDQVFF.

This chain links TRBV12-3 or TRBV12-4 with TRBJ1-1, with D perhaps matching TRBD1 (6 bases). CDR3 length equals 12 residues. V dropped 6 bases and J dropped 10 bases, with 15 bases sitting between them. For the CDR3, the DNA is TGTGCCAGCAGCCTGGGGGCTTGGGGAGCTTTCTTT. Residues: CASSLGAWGAFF.

The chain combines TRBV3-1 (or the pseudogene TRBV3-2) with TRBJ2-7; 7 bases line up with TRBD2. The CDR3 has 13 residues. With 0 bases clipped from V and 9 bases from J, the junction kept 5 bases outside the gene matches. Germline V gene sequence: CDR1 LGHDT, CDR2 YNNKEL (reference sequence). CDR3 in amino acids: CASSQESRGVQYV. CDR3 sequence (DNA): TGTGCCAGCAGCCAAGAATCCCGGGGGGTGCAGTACGTC.

This chain uses TRBV28 with TRBJ1-3, with D hard to call. Germline lookup yields CDR1 MDHEN and CDR2 SYDVKM. CDR3 length: 16 amino acids. Trimming cost V 4 bases and J 1 base, with 14 bases left between them. The CDR3 DNA reads as TGTGCCAGCAGTTCACCAGGTGGGAGTTCTGGAAACACCATATATTTT. Amino acid sequence: CASSSPGGSSGNTIYF.

This chain uses TRBV11-1 with TRBJ2-5; D gene ambiguous. V lost 3 bases, J lost 5 bases, and 7 bases lay in between. This CDR3 spans 12 amino acids. Germline CDR1 and CDR2: SGHAT and FQDESV (reference sequence). CDR3: CASSFIGETQYF. The DNA of the CDR3 is TGTGCCAGCAGCTTTATCGGGGAGACCCAGTACTTC.

The chain recombines TRBV28 with TRBJ2-1, with 15 bases fitting TRBD2. Germline trimming cut 4 bases from V and 8 bases from J; bases unmatched to any gene: 15. This CDR3 is built from 19 residues. Germline V gene lookup returns CDR1 MDHEN and CDR2 SYDVKM. Here the CDR3 DNA reads TGTGCCAGCAGTTCATATGGGACTAGCGGGGGGTCGGGCTTCGATGAGCAGTTCTTC. Protein sequence: CASSSYGTSGGSGFDEQFF.

This chain links TRBV7-2 with TRBJ1-2, with 8 bases identical to TRBD1. Germline CDR1 and CDR2: SGHTA and FQGNSA. J was trimmed by 4 bases and V by 4 bases; bases with no gene match: 14. The CDR3 spans 17 residues. CDR3 loop: CASSWDRKGGGGYGYTF. The CDR3 coding sequence is TGTGCCAGCAGCTGGGACAGGAAGGGGGGTGGCGGCTATGGCTACACCTTC.

This sequence joins TRBV5-4 and TRBJ2-5; D is perhaps TRBD2 (5 bases). The ends were cut back, 4 bases at V and 5 bases at J, with 12 bases in the middle. CDR1 is SGHNT, CDR2 YYREEE, per germline (reference sequence). The CDR3 is 13 residues long. Written as DNA, the CDR3 is TGTGCCAGCAGCGTCGGAGGTGGGGAGACCCAGTACTTC. This translates into CASSVGGGETQYF.

This clone showed up just a few times. The junction and the germline gene differ at one end; a read error may be behind it. V is TRBV5-1 and J is TRBJ2-2, with 8 bases that match TRBD2. The CDR3 loop spans 16 amino acids. CDR1 and CDR2 from the germline V gene are SGHRS and YFSETQ. The CDR3 DNA is TGTGCCAGCAGCCCTACTAGCGGCGCGAACACCGGGGAGCTGTTTTTT. Encoded protein: CASSPTSGANTGELFF.

This chain connects TRBV3-1 (or the pseudogene TRBV3-2) to TRBJ2-2; the D is unclear. The V end lost 4 bases, the J end lost 0 bases, and 12 bases lay between the germline ends. This CDR3 contains 16 residues. CDR1 is LGHDT, CDR2 YNNKEL, per germline (reference sequence). CDR3 in amino acids: CASSLNGGTNTGELFF. As DNA, the CDR3 is TGTGCCAGCAGCCTTAATGGCGGAACGAACACCGGGGAGCTGTTTTTT.

The genes are TRBV6-2 or TRBV6-3 and TRBJ2-5, with D possibly matching TRBD1 (6 bases). Germline-derived CDR1 and CDR2 are MNHEY and SVGEGT. The length of the CDR3 is 15 residues. V was shortened by 2 bases and J by 2 bases, with 12 bases between the two germline ends. The CDR3 nucleotides read TGTGCCAGCAGTTACATCCAGGGGCTTCAAGAGACCCAGTACTTC. Protein: CASSYIQGLQETQYF.